The present T cell receptor beta chain was sequenced within a study of response to subunit inactivated influenza vaccine. Study observations and caveats: The authors proposed limited new T cell recruitment per seasonal influenza vaccination.

TCRdb reanalysed the RT-PCR reads using MiXCR and keeps one entry per CDR3 protein. The top ten clones hold 26% of a sample with over 150,000 distinct CDR3 sequences, about 15% of them seen once. This CDR3 spans 13 amino acids. Looked up from germline, CDR1 is DFQATT and CDR2 is SNEGSKA (reference sequence). Trimming cost V 3 bases and J 4 bases, with 13 bases left between them. A few counts support this clonotype. The antigen is undetermined. Sequenced here: CD8+ T cells sorted from PBMCs, sampled more than 4 days after vaccination. This clonotype was sampled from a man between 45 and 60 years old who received an inactivated influenza vaccine. V gene TRBV20-1 combines with J gene TRBJ2-7, with D maybe TRBD2 (6 bases). The CDR3: CSAREGPEYEQYF. The CDR3 nucleotides read TGCAGTGCTAGGGAGGGGCCAGAATACGAGCAGTACTTC.